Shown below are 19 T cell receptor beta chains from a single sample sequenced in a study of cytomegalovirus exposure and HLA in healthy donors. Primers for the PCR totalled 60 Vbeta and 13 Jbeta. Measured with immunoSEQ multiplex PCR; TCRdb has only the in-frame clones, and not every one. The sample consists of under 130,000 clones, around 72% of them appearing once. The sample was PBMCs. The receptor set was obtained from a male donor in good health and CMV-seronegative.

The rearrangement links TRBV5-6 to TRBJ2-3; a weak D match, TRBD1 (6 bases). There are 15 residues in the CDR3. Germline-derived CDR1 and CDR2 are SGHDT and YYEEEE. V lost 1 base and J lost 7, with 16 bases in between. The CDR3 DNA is TGTGCCAGCAGCTTGATTAGGGCGGACAGCTATACGCAGTATTTT. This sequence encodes CASSLIRADSYTQYF.

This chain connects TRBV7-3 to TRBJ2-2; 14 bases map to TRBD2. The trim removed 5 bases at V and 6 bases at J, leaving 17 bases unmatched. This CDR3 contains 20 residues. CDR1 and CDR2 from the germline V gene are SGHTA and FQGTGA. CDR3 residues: CASSPGTSGRGTRISGELFF. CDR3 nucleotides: TGTGCCAGCAGCCCAGGGACTAGCGGGAGAGGTACGCGGATCTCCGGGGAGCTGTTTTTT.

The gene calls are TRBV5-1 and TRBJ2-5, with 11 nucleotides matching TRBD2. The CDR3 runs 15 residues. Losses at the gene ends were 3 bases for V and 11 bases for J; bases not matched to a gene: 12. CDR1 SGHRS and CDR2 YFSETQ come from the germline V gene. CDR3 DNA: TGCGCCAGCAGCTACCAACTAGCGGGAGACGGGGAGCAGTACTTC. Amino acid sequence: CASSYQLAGDGEQYF.

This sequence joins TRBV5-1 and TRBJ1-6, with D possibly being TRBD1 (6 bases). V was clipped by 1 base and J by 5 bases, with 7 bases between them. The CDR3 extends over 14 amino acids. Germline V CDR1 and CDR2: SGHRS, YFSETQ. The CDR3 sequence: CASSLQGNNSPLHF. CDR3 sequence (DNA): TGCGCCAGCAGCTTGCAGGGGAATAATTCACCCCTCCACTTT.

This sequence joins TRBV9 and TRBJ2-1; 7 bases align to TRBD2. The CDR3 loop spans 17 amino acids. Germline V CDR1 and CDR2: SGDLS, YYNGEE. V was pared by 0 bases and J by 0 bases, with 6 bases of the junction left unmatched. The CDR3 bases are TGTGCCAGCAGCGTAGAACCAGGCGGGAGCTCCTACAATGAGCAGTTCTTC. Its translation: CASSVEPGGSSYNEQFF.

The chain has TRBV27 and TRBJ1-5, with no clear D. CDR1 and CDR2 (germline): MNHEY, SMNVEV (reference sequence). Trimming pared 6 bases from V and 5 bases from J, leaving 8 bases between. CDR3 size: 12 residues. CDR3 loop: CASRGRDQPQHF. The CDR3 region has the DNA TGTGCCAGCAGAGGCCGGGATCAGCCCCAGCATTTT.

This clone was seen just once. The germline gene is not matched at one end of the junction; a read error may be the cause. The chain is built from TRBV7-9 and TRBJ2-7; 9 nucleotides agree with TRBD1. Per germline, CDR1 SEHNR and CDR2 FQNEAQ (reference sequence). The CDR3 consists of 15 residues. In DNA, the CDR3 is TGTTCCAGCAGCTCCCCCCCGGGACAGGGATACGAGCAGTACTTC. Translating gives CSSSSPPGQGYEQYF.

The CDR3 region is CASSVGGANNSPLHF. The CDR3 DNA reads as TGTGCCAGCAGCGTCGGAGGAGCTAATAATTCACCCCTCCACTTT. The chain employs TRBV9 and TRBJ1-6, with unresolved D. The germline CDR1 and CDR2 sequences are SGDLS and YYNGEE. The V gene lost 2 bases and the J gene lost 5 bases, with 11 bases spanning the gap. CDR3 length: 15 amino acids.

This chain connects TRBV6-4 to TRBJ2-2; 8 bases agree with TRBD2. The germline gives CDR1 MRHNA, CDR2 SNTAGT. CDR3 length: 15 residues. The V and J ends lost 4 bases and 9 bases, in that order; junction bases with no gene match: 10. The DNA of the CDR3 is TGTGCCAGCAGTGCCGGGACTAGTGATCGGCGGGAGCTGTTTTTT. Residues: CASSAGTSDRRELFF.

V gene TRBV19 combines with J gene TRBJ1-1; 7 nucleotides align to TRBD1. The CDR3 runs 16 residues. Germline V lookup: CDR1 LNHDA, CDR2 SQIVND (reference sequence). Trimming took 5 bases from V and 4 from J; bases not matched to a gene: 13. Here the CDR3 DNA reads TGTGCCAGTAGTCCCCCGCGTAGGAGGGACAGCACTGAAGCTTTCTTT. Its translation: CASSPPRRRDSTEAFF. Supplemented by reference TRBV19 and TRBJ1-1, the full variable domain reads DGGITQSPKYLFRKEGQNVTLSCEQNLNHDAMYWYRQDPGQGLRLIYYSQIVNDFQKGDIAEGYSVSREKKESFPLTVTSAQKNPTAFYLCASSPPRRRDSTEAFFGQGTRLTVV.

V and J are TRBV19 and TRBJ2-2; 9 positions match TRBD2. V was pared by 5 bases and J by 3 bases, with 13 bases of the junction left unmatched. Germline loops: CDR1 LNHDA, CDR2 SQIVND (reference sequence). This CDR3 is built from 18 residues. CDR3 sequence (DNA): TGTGCCAGTAGTCTTGGGTGGAGCGGGAGGCCCTACACCGGGGAGCTGTTTTTT. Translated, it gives CASSLGWSGRPYTGELFF.

The CDR3 DNA is TGCGCCAGCAGCTTGGAGGGACTATTCGAGCAGTACTTC. Protein product: CASSLEGLFEQYF. V usage is TRBV5-1 and J usage is TRBJ2-7, with TRBD2 matching over 7 bases. This CDR3 is built from 13 residues. CDR1 is SGHRS and CDR2 is YFSETQ in the germline V gene. After removal of 0 bases from V and 6 bases from J, the junction contained 3 bases not matched to a gene.

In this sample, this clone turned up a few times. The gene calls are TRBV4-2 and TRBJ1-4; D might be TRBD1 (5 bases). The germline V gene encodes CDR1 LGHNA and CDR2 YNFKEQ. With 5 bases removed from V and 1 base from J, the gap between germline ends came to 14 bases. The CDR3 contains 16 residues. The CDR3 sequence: CASSSESGGTNEKLFF. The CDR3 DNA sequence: TGTGCCAGCAGCTCCGAATCGGGGGGAACTAATGAAAAACTGTTTTTT.

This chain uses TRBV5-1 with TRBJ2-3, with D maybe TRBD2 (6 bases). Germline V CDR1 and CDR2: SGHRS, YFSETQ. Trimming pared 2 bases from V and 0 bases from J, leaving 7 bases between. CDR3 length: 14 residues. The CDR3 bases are TGCGCCAGCAGCTTTGGGACTAGCACAGATACGCAGTATTTT. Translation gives CASSFGTSTDTQYF.

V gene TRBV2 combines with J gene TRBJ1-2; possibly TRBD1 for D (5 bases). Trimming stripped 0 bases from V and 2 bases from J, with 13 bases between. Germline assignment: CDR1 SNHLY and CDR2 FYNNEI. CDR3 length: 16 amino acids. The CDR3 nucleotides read TGTGCCAGCAGTGAAGCGCTTCGACAGATGAACTATGGCTACACCTTC. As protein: CASSEALRQMNYGYTF.

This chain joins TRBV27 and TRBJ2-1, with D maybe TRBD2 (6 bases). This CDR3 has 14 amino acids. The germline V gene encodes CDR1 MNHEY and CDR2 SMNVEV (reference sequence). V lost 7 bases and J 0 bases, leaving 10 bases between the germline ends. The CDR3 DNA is TGTGCCAGCAAGGAGGGAAGCTCCTACAATGAGCAGTTCTTC. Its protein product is CASKEGSSYNEQFF.

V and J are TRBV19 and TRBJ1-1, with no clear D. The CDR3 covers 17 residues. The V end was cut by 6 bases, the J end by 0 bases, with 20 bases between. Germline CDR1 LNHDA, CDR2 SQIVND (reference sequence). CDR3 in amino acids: CASSQSTLSPLNTEAFF. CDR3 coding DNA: TGTGCCAGTAGCCAAAGCACCTTAAGCCCCTTGAACACTGAAGCTTTCTTT.

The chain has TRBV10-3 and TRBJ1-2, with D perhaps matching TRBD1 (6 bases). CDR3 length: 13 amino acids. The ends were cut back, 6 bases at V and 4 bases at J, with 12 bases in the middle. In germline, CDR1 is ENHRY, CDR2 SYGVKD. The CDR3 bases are TGTGCCATCAGGGAGGGGGAGGGCTATGGCTACACCTTC. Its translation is CAIREGEGYGYTF.

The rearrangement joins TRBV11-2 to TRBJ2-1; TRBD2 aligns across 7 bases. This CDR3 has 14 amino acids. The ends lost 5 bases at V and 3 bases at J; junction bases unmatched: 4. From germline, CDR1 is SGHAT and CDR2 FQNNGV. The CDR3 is CASSPSGNYNEQFF. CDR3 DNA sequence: TGTGCCAGCAGCCCGAGCGGGAACTACAATGAGCAGTTCTTC.